This T cell receptor beta chain was captured in a study of patients and donors after allogeneic stem cell transplantation (dated by TCRdb to the early 2020s). The sample holds many counts of this clonotype. The target of this receptor is not known. Nothing much larger sits one base from this clone, and base qualities are not available. The receptor library was made with RT-PCR. Sequencing was performed on a NextSeq 550. TCRdb reworked the public reads: Q25 trimming with fastp, MiXCR clone assembly, productive beta chains retained. Rows matching on CDR3 protein sequence are summarized as one entry with the most common DNA and genes. A total of about 410,000 distinct CDR3 sequences appear in this sample, approximately 16% of them only once. The ten largest make up around 7.2% of the sample. This receptor was identified in a human donor who was either an allogeneic HSCT recipient or a stem cell or donor lymphocyte infusion donor (not recorded which). It is not recorded whose cells these are; they may come from a transplant donor. Sequenced sample: blood, either unsorted or a sorted T cell fraction (not recorded which).

Read as DNA, the sequence is TGCGCCCGACCCCGGCGCGCTACCACTAGCACAGATACGCAGTATTTT. It codes for CARPRRATTSTDTQYF. In this chain, TRBV5-1 is recombined with TRBJ2-3; the D gene cannot be named for sure. The CDR3 starts with the cysteine, ends with the phenylalanine, and has 16 residues. Solely the CDR3 DNA is kept, with 48 bases framed from the first base. The germline V gene supplies CDR1 SGHRS and CDR2 YFSETQ. V lost 10 bases and J lost 0 bases; the stretch between them is 21 bases long.